This paragraph reports one T cell receptor (beta chain). The germline V gene encodes CDR1 SGDLS and CDR2 YYNGEE. V dropped 4 bases and J dropped 5 bases, with 18 bases sitting between them. CDR3 length equals 16 residues. This sample was included in a study of blood T cell repertoires in COVID-19. Study overall: PBMCs, B-cell-depleted T cells, or T cells were the source of the cDNA or gDNA that made up the material.

Authors' data handling: It was from reference gene primer amplification that nucleated cell counts were estimated. Some clones are missing from TCRdb's copy, which holds only in-frame ones; the method was immunoSEQ multiplex PCR. Clone size and V and J calls were adopted from that table, with D and trimming inferred from the DNA. The table lists roughly 250,000 clones, about 80% of them singletons. The TCR was taken from a human donor in a cohort sampled during active COVID-19. The chain carries TRBV9 and TRBJ2-2, with D possibly TRBD2 on 7 matching bases. The sample was peripheral blood. CDR3: CASSSRLAQGTGELFF. The CDR3 DNA reads as TGTGCCAGCAGCTCTAGACTAGCCCAGGGGACCGGGGAGCTGTTTTTT.